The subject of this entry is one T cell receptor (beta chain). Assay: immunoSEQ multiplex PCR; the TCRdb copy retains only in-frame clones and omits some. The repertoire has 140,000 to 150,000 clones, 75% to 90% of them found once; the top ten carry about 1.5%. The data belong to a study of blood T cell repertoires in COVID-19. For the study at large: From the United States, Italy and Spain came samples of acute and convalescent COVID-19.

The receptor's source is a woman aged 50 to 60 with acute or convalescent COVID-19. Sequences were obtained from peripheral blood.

The CDR3 sequence: CASSLDYTTGVSGYTF. The CDR3 DNA follows: TGTGCCAGCAGCTTAGACTATACAACAGGGGTTTCTGGCTACACCTTC. The chain has TRBV7-9 and TRBJ1-2, with 7 nucleotides matching TRBD1. The length of the CDR3 is 16 residues. V lost 1 base and J lost 7; bases outside the gene matches: 12. Germline V gene sequence: CDR1 SEHNR, CDR2 FQNEAQ (reference sequence). Filled out from reference TRBV7-9 and TRBJ1-2, the complete variable domain reads DTGVSQNPRHKITKRGQNVTFRCDPISEHNRLYWYRQTLGQGPEFLTYFQNEAQLEKSRLLSDRFSAERPKGSFSTLEIQRTEQGDSAMYLCASSLDYTTGVSGYTFGSGTRLTVV.